In this sample, the clone carrying this TCR beta chain turned up many times. The data are from a study of blood T cells in healthy people across ages. A J-beta primer mix and a sample-barcoded 5' primer were used in a second PCR of roughly 6 to 11 cycles. MiXCR, run by TCRdb on the 5' RACE reads, gives a single entry per CDR3 protein. The sample has around 870,000 distinct CDR3 sequences, 29% seen once. The germline V gene has CDR1 MNHNY and CDR2 SVGAGI (reference sequence). Trimming stripped 4 bases from V and 0 bases from J, with 7 bases between. This CDR3 spans 14 amino acids. The chain has TRBV6-6 and TRBJ2-4; D not resolved. The specimen was blood. This TCR came from a woman aged 80 or over in good health. DNA for the CDR3: TGTGCCAGCAGTTCCGATCTAGCCAAAAACATTCAGTACTTC. Translating gives CASSSDLAKNIQYF.